Given below is one TCR beta chain in context. The antigen is unknown. It may be a read error: a sequence one base away is much more abundant. The sample comes from a study of neurological immune-mediated disorders. Trimming left V 8 bases short and J 0 bases short, with 14 bases between. This CDR3 comprises 14 residues. Germline CDR1 and CDR2: MDHEN and SYDVKM. 5'RACE with 10-nucleotide random UMIs generated the cDNA. TCRdb used MiXCR to reprocess the 5' RACE reads, holding one entry per CDR3 protein. In the table there are about 59,000 distinct CDR3 sequences, 9.5% to 15% of which are singletons. General study findings and limits: Whereas HTLV-1-associated myelopathy showed the most TCR clonal expansion, multiple sclerosis showed the least, with levels below those of healthy controls. Sharing of CDR3 amino acid sequences among expanded clones across subjects was absent, suggesting private repertoires in all groups.

The genes are TRBV28 and TRBJ2-7; perhaps D is TRBD1 or TRBD2 (6 bases each). This TCR came from a woman aged 55-75 years with HTLV-1-associated myelopathy (HAM/TSP). The sample consisted of PBMCs. The CDR3 spells CASQRGADSYEQYF. In DNA, the CDR3 is TGTGCCAGCCAAAGGGGGGCTGACTCCTACGAGCAGTACTTC.